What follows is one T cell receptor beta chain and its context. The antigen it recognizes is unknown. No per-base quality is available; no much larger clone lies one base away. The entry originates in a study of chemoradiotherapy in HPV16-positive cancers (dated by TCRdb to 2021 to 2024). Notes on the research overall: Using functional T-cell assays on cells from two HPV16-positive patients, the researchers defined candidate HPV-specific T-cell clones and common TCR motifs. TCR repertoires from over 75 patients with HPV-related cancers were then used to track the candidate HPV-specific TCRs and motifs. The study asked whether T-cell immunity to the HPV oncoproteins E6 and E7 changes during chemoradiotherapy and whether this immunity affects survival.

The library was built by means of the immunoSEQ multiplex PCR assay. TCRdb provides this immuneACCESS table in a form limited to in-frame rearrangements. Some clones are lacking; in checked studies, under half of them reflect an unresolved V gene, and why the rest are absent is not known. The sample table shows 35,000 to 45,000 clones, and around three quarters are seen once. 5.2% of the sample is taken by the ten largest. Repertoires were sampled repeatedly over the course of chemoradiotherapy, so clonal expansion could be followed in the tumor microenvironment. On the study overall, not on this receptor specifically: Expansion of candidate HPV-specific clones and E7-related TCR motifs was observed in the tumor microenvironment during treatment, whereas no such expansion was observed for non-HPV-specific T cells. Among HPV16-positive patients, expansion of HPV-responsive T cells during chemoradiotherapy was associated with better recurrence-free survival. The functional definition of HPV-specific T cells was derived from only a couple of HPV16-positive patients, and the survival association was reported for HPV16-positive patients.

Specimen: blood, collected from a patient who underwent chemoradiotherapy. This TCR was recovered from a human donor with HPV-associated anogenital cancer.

The CDR3 protein is CASSLEESSPLHF. The sequenced DNA: TGTGCCAGCAGCTTAGAGGAGTCTTCACCCCTCCACTTT. The chain is assembled from TRBV7-9 and TRBJ1-6; the D segment cannot be called with confidence. The V end loses 1 base and the J end loses 9 bases, and a stretch of 7 bases separates them. The CDR3 starts with the cysteine, ends with the phenylalanine, and has 13 residues. Kept here is only the CDR3 DNA, which spans 39 bases and is read in frame from base 1. Based on the germline V gene (reference sequence), the CDR1 and CDR2 sequences are SEHNR and FQNEAQ.